The 26 T cell receptor beta chains reported below all come from one sample, sequenced in a study of blood T cell repertoires in COVID-19. TCRdb's copy holds only in-frame clones and misses some; the assay was immunoSEQ multiplex PCR. Seen here are approximately 190,000 clones, 70% to 90% observed once, and the top ten hold around 5.8%. Sequences were obtained from peripheral blood. These receptors originate from a man aged 40-49 years with active or convalescent COVID-19.

The chain joins TRBV6-6 to TRBJ1-6; D gene uncertain. Deletions cut 7 bases from V and 7 bases from J, with 14 bases between. Germline CDR1 and CDR2: MNHNY and SVGAGI (reference sequence). CDR3 size: 14 residues. The DNA of the CDR3 is TGTGCCAGCACCACGGGGTTGGACAATTCACCCCTCCACTTT. Amino acids: CASTTGLDNSPLHF.

CDR3 loop: CASSLALAGSSYEQYF. The CDR3 DNA reads TGTGCCAGCAGCTTGGCCCTAGCGGGAAGCTCCTACGAGCAGTACTTC. The chain employs TRBV7-9 and TRBJ2-7; 9 bases match TRBD2. Germline CDR1 reads SEHNR; CDR2 reads FQNEAQ (reference sequence). CDR3 length: 16 amino acids. Trimming cost V 3 bases and J 0 bases; bases outside gene matches: 6. Variable domain in full (rest from reference TRBV7-9 and TRBJ2-7): DTGVSQNPRHKITKRGQNVTFRCDPISEHNRLYWYRQTLGQGPEFLTYFQNEAQLEKSRLLSDRFSAERPKGSFSTLEIQRTEQGDSAMYLCASSLALAGSSYEQYFGPGTRLTVT.

The J gene is TRBJ2-2, the V gene TRBV19, with 7 bases fitting TRBD2. This CDR3 contains 15 residues. V shed 5 bases, J shed 7 bases, and the junction held 10 bases outside the gene matches. From germline, CDR1 is LNHDA and CDR2 SQIVND (reference sequence). The CDR3 nucleotides are TGTGCCAGTAGTGGGAGGGGAGGACAAGGCGGGGAGCTGTTTTTT. This gives the protein CASSGRGGQGGELFF.

This chain uses TRBV2 with TRBJ2-4, with a weak D call TRBD1 (6 bases). Deletions cut 7 bases from V and 7 bases from J, with 14 bases between. Germline V gene sequence: CDR1 SNHLY, CDR2 FYNNEI. This CDR3 comprises 13 residues. The DNA for the CDR3 is TGTGCCAGCAATCCGCGGCAGGGGAACATTCAGTACTTC. This translates into CASNPRQGNIQYF.

This clone was detected only a few times. The V and J genes are TRBV5-8 and TRBJ1-5, with D tentatively TRBD1 (6 bases). CDR1 and CDR2 (germline): SGHTS, YDEGEE. The V end was cut by 0 bases, the J end by 6 bases, with 16 bases between. The CDR3 is 16 amino acids. For the CDR3, the DNA is TGTGCCAGCAGCTTGGCCACAGGGCGGTTTAGTCAGCCCCAGCATTTT. Its protein is CASSLATGRFSQPQHF.

The chain has TRBV28 and TRBJ2-1; D may be TRBD2 (6 bases). The CDR3 is 19 residues long. Between the trimmed V and J ends, which lost 7 bases and 0 bases, there was a span of 25 bases. CDR1 and CDR2 (germline): MDHEN, SYDVKM. The CDR3 region is CASIPSVSERGSSYNEQFF. CDR3 DNA: TGTGCCAGCATCCCGTCGGTTTCCGAACGGGGGAGCTCCTACAATGAGCAGTTCTTC.

The chain joins TRBV2 to TRBJ1-2; 8 bases fit TRBD1. The CDR3 sequence is 14 residues long. Trimming took 6 bases from V and 0 from J; bases not matched to a gene: 3. Germline CDR1 and CDR2: SNHLY and FYNNEI. The CDR3: CASRWDRTNYGYTF. Here the CDR3 DNA reads TGTGCCAGCAGGTGGGACAGGACTAACTATGGCTACACCTTC.

This clone was found a few times. V is TRBV5-1 and J is TRBJ1-4, with D possibly matching TRBD1 (5 bases). V was trimmed by 4 bases and J by 8 bases, leaving 12 bases between them. Germline loops: CDR1 SGHRS, CDR2 YFSETQ. This CDR3 region has 13 residues. The CDR3 loop is CASSAGTEEKLFF. Written as DNA, the CDR3 is TGCGCCAGCAGCGCGGGGACCGAAGAAAAACTGTTTTTT.

V and J are TRBV5-1 and TRBJ1-1, with 11 bases identical to TRBD1. CDR1 is SGHRS, CDR2 YFSETQ, per germline. CDR3 length: 17 residues. Losses at the gene ends were 4 bases for V and 1 base for J; bases not matched to a gene: 9. This chain's CDR3 is CASSLGQGVPKNTEAFF. DNA for the CDR3: TGCGCCAGCAGCCTGGGACAGGGGGTACCGAAGAACACTGAAGCTTTCTTT.

The chain uses TRBV3-1 (or the pseudogene TRBV3-2) and TRBJ2-2, with 10 bases that match TRBD2. Germline CDR1 LGHDT, CDR2 YNNKEL (reference sequence). This CDR3 has 16 amino acids. V dropped 2 bases and J dropped 3; count of bases not matched to a gene: 3. CDR3 in DNA: TGTGCCAGCAGCCAAAGGACTAGCGGAGACACCGGGGAGCTGTTTTTT. Amino acid sequence: CASSQRTSGDTGELFF.

J is TRBJ2-7 and V is TRBV28; D perhaps matches TRBD1 (5 bases). V dropped 5 bases and J dropped 0 bases, with 14 bases sitting between them. The CDR3 spans 15 residues. Germline CDR1 MDHEN, CDR2 SYDVKM. Here the CDR3 DNA reads TGTGCCAGCAGTGCCGCCGCAGGGATCTCCTACGAGCAGTACTTC. The encoded protein is CASSAAAGISYEQYF.

The chain recombines TRBV6-5 with TRBJ2-7, with 8 bases that match TRBD2. Germline V CDR1 and CDR2: MNHEY, SVGAGI. V trimming: 5 bases; J trimming: 3 bases; junction bases outside the gene matches: 6. This CDR3 has 14 amino acids. The CDR3 protein is CASSPGGRNYEQYF. CDR3 nucleotides: TGTGCCAGCAGTCCGGGGGGGAGGAACTACGAGCAGTACTTC.

The chain has TRBV28 and TRBJ2-7, with TRBD2 matching 12 bases. This CDR3 is built from 15 residues. Looked up from germline, CDR1 is MDHEN and CDR2 is SYDVKM. V trimming: 4 bases; J trimming: 2 bases; junction bases outside the gene matches: 3. CDR3 loop: CASSYRTSGAYEQYF. As DNA, the CDR3 is TGTGCCAGCAGTTACCGGACTAGCGGGGCCTACGAGCAGTACTTC. The variable domain in full, completed from reference TRBV28 and TRBJ2-7, reads DVKVTQSSRYLVKRTGEKVFLECVQDMDHENMFWYRQDPGLGLRLIYFSYDVKMKEKGDIPEGYSVSREKKERFSLILESASTNQTSMYLCASSYRTSGAYEQYFGPGTRLTVT.

V usage is TRBV5-1 and J usage is TRBJ1-2; the D gene is possibly TRBD1 (6 bases). Germline CDR1 is SGHRS and CDR2 is YFSETQ. The CDR3 totals 14 residues. V lost 4 bases to trimming and J lost 6 bases, with 16 bases between them. The CDR3 sequence: CASSVLGGLDGYTF. In DNA form, the CDR3 reads TGCGCCAGCAGCGTCCTCGGGGGGCTGGATGGCTACACCTTC.

The chain joins TRBV5-1 to TRBJ2-3; the D gene is possibly TRBD2 (5 bases). Germline loops: CDR1 SGHRS, CDR2 YFSETQ. V was trimmed by 0 bases and J by 4 bases, leaving 12 bases between them. The length of the CDR3 is 15 residues. CDR3 DNA: TGCGCCAGCAGCTTGGCCTCTAGCTTGCCAGATACGCAGTATTTT. Translating gives CASSLASSLPDTQYF.

The genes are TRBV6-5 and TRBJ1-1, with a possible D match to TRBD1 (6 bases). There are 13 residues in the CDR3. The germline V gene has CDR1 MNHEY and CDR2 SVGAGI. The V gene lost 2 bases and the J gene lost 5 bases, with 9 bases spanning the gap. The CDR3 bases are TGTGCCAGCAGTTACCAACAGGGAACTGAAGCTTTCTTT. It codes for CASSYQQGTEAFF.

The rearrangement links TRBV7-9 to TRBJ1-1; 8 positions match TRBD1. V lost 5 bases and J lost 5; bases outside the gene matches: 4. Germline V gene sequence: CDR1 SEHNR, CDR2 FQNEAQ (reference sequence). There are 13 residues in the CDR3. The CDR3 sequence is CASSQGASTEAFF. The CDR3 DNA follows: TGTGCCAGCAGCCAGGGGGCTAGTACTGAAGCTTTCTTT.

This clone came up a few times. The chain has TRBV11-1 and TRBJ2-7; tentative D call: TRBD1 (6 bases). Germline CDR1 reads SGHAT; CDR2 reads FQDESV (reference sequence). Trimming stripped 4 bases from V and 0 bases from J, with 13 bases between. The CDR3 is 15 residues long. The CDR3 nucleotides are TGTGCCAGCAGCTCCGGGACACCCAGCTCCTACGAGCAGTACTTC. It codes for CASSSGTPSSYEQYF.

This clone was seen once. This chain's CDR3 is CASISSRDRGYGYTF. Written as DNA, the CDR3 is TGTGCCAGCATTTCCTCTCGGGACAGGGGCTATGGCTACACCTTC. The J gene is TRBJ1-2, the V gene TRBV6-5; 10 bases agree with TRBD1. The V segment lost 7 bases and the J segment 4 bases; nucleotides outside the gene matches: 9. The CDR3 covers 15 residues. CDR1 MNHEY and CDR2 SVGAGI come from the germline V gene.

This chain links TRBV30 with TRBJ1-2, with 10 bases identical to TRBD1. From germline, CDR1 is GTSNPN and CDR2 SVGIG (reference sequence). The CDR3 runs 13 residues. Unmatched junction bases numbered 4, after V lost 2 bases and J lost 7 bases. This CDR3 is CAWSRQGASGYTF. CDR3 bases: TGTGCCTGGAGTAGACAGGGGGCTTCTGGCTACACCTTC.

The rearrangement links TRBV21-1 to TRBJ2-7; the table's TRBD1 call for D was not verified on the DNA. TRBV21-1 is recorded as a pseudogene. The CDR3 has 13 amino acids. For the CDR3, the DNA is TGTGCCAGCAGCAAAGGAGGGGGACAGTCATGCGGCTTC. Encoded protein: CASSKGGGQSCGF.

This chain joins TRBV27 and TRBJ2-7, with a possible D match to TRBD2 (6 bases). Per germline, CDR1 MNHEY and CDR2 SMNVEV (reference sequence). This CDR3 has 14 amino acids. Trimming removed 5 bases at V and 3 bases at J, with 14 bases between. The CDR3 nucleotides read TGTGCCAGCAGTCCCAGCCCGGACTACTACGAGCAGTACTTC. This gives the protein CASSPSPDYYEQYF.

This sequence joins TRBV28 and TRBJ2-4; no firm D call. V was pared by 10 bases and J by 9 bases, with 10 bases between. There are 10 residues in the CDR3. Per germline, CDR1 MDHEN and CDR2 SYDVKM. The CDR3 spells CATADTIQYF. The CDR3, as DNA: TGTGCCACCGCAGATACCATTCAGTACTTC.

The chain links TRBV6-2 or TRBV6-3 to TRBJ1-2, with 11 bases fitting TRBD1. Germline CDR1 MNHEY, CDR2 SVGEGT. The CDR3 is 16 residues long. Germline trimming cut 6 bases from V and 6 bases from J; bases unmatched to any gene: 12. CDR3 coding DNA: TGTGCCAGCAGCTCTTCGGACAGGGGGCTTCAGCATGGCTACACCTTC. Its translation: CASSSSDRGLQHGYTF.

This clone was found once. V usage is TRBV6-5 and J usage is TRBJ2-1; D may be TRBD1 (6 bases). This CDR3 contains 15 residues. V lost 5 bases and J lost 0, with 11 bases in between. Germline CDR1 is MNHEY and CDR2 is SVGAGI. For the CDR3, the DNA is TGTGCCAGCAGTCCCGACAGGAGCTCCTACAATGAGCAGTTCTTC. It codes for CASSPDRSSYNEQFF.

The genes are TRBV9 and TRBJ2-3, with TRBD2 matching over 7 bases. The CDR3 totals 15 residues. Germline values: CDR1 SGDLS, CDR2 YYNGEE. Unmatched junction bases numbered 4, after V lost 3 bases and J lost 0 bases. The CDR3, as DNA: TGTGCCAGCAGCGAGAGTAGCGGGAGCACAGATACGCAGTATTTT. Its translation is CASSESSGSTDTQYF.